Here is one T cell receptor beta chain with its context. What this receptor recognizes is not known. Base-call qualities are not available, and no considerably larger clone is one nucleotide away. At diagnosis, tumor, uninvolved tumor-adjacent lung and peripheral blood were collected and then preserved as a mix of FFPE and fresh-frozen material. For TCR repertoire profiling, the blood samples were analyzed as peripheral blood mononuclear cells. TCR beta CDR3 regions were sequenced from DNA using the immunoSEQ Assay. Turning to the authors' computational methods: T cell density was computed as TCR beta template counts normalized to usable DNA estimated by amplifying housekeeping genes. The preseqR package was used to estimate richness by extrapolating to 400,000 templates for PBMC samples and to 120,000 templates for tissue samples. Clonality was defined as one minus Pielou's evenness. Tissue-enriched TCRs were identified through differential abundance testing performed on productive amino-acid clonotypes, with a minimum total count of 5 and an alpha of 0.1. The Jaccard Index and the Morisita Overlap Index were used to measure repertoire overlap between compartments. GLIPH grouped TCR beta CDR3s together with public tetramer-defined viral CDR3s, and a viral motif had to include at least three viral sequences and also show V-gene enrichment. This immuneACCESS table, as held by TCRdb, lists in-frame sequences with V and J called but not all clones. Of the missing ones, under half trace to an unresolved V gene in checked studies; the others have no known cause. V and J calls and clone size are given by that table; D and trimming were obtained from the DNA. The sample contains 90,000 or so clones, roughly 87% of them found a single time. Jointly, the top ten make up roughly 15% of the sample.

This sample stems from a study of T cells in localized non-small cell lung cancer (dated by TCRdb to about 2020). Background on the whole study: The study analyzed T cell repertoires of a few hundred early-stage NSCLC patients, comparing tumors and uninvolved tumor-adjacent lungs. The cohort consisted of 236 treatment-naive NSCLC patients whose localized lung tumors had been resected. NSCLC patients had a mean age of around 66 years, and around 140 were male and 85 to 110 female. Results and caveats for the whole study, not just this receptor: Because multi-region sequencing of the tumors was not done, intratumor heterogeneity could not be ruled out. Uninvolved tumor-adjacent lung showed the highest T cell clonality, higher than tumor, which suggests more focused antigenic responses in the uninvolved tumor-adjacent lung. Higher blood T cell density associated with longer overall survival, while higher adjacent-lung clonality associated with shorter survival. A median of about 61 of the top 100 tumor clones turned up in the paired uninvolved adjacent lung, and under 30 of those clones also ranked among the top 100 of that same adjacent lung. Because of the exploratory design, TCR variables were selected using unadjusted p-values without false-discovery rate correction.

The sequence was collected from a man between 40 and 70 years old with stage I squamous cell lung carcinoma. Sample: peripheral blood, taken before any cancer treatment.

CDR3 sequence: CASRPGTASNQPQHF. The sequence in DNA is TGTGCCAGCAGACCCGGGACAGCTAGCAATCAGCCCCAGCATTTT. The chain employs TRBV2 and TRBJ1-5, and 7 junction bases match TRBD1. CDR3 length: 15 amino acids, cysteine to phenylalanine. The entry retains the CDR3 DNA only, 45 bases that are in frame from base 1. The germline V gene provides CDR1 SNHLY and CDR2 FYNNEI. Clipping removes 6 bases from V and 0 bases from J, with 5 as the unmatched junction base count.